Described below is a single T cell receptor (beta chain) sequence and its context. Losses at the gene ends were 5 bases for V and 3 bases for J; bases not matched to a gene: 10. The germline CDR1 and CDR2 sequences are SGHVS and FQNEAQ. The CDR3 covers 15 residues. These data originate in a study of T cell responses to AZD1222 COVID-19 vaccine. Clones were read by immunoSEQ multiplex PCR, and TCRdb kept only the in-frame ones, dropping some. The table includes 150,000 or so clones, 85% to 95% detected once. The chain combines TRBV7-8 with TRBJ2-7; 7 positions match TRBD1. Sequencing was performed on peripheral blood, taken on day 0 of AZD1222 vaccination. The TCR sequence derives from an adult in good health. Here the CDR3 reads CASSQRTGPSYEQYF. The CDR3 nucleotides read TGTGCCAGCAGCCAGAGGACAGGCCCTAGCTACGAGCAGTACTTC.